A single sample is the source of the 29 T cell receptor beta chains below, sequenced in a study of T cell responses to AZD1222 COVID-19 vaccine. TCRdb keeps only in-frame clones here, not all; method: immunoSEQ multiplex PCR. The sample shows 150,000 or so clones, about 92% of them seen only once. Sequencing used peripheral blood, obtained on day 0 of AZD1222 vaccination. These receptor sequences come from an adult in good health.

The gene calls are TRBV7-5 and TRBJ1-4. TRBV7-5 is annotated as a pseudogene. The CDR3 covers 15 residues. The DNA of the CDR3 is TGTGTCAGAAGCTTACCGGGGGGGGTGGATGAAAAACTGTTTTTT. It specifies CVRSLPGGVDEKLFF.

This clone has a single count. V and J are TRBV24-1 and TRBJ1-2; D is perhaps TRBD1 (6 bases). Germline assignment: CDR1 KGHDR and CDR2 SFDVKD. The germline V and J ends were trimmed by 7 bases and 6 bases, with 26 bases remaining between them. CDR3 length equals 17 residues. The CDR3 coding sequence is TGTGCCACCAGGGACAGTTTTTCCTCGCCAAGCTCAGATGGCTACACCTTC. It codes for CATRDSFSSPSSDGYTF.

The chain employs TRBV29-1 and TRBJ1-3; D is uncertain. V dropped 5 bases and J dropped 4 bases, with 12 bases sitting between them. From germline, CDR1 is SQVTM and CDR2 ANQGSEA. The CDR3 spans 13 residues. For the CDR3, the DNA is TGCAGCGTTTTGACATTGGCGGGAAACACCATATATTTT. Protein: CSVLTLAGNTIYF.

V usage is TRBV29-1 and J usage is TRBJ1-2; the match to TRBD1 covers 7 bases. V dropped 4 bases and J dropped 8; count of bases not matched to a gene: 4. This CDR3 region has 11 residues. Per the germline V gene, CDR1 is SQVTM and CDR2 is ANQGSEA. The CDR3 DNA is TGCAGCGTTGGACAGGGCGGGGGCTACACCTTC. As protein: CSVGQGGGYTF.

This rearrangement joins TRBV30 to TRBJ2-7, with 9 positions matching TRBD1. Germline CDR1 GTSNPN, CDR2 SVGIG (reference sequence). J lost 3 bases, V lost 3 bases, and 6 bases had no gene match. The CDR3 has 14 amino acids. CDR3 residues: CAWRMGDRVYEQYF. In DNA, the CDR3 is TGTGCCTGGAGAATGGGGGACAGGGTCTACGAGCAGTACTTC.

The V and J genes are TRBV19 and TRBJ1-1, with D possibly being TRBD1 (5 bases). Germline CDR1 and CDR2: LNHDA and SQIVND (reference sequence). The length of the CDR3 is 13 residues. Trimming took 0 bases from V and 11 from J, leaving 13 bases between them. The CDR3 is CASSIDRRGVAFF. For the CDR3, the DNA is TGTGCCAGTAGTATAGATCGTCGGGGGGTGGCTTTCTTT.

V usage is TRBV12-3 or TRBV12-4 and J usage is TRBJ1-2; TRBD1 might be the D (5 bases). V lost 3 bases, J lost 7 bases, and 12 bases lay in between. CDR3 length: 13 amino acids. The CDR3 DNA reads TGTGCCAGCAGTTTCGGCAGGGCTACTGGCTACACCTTC. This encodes CASSFGRATGYTF.

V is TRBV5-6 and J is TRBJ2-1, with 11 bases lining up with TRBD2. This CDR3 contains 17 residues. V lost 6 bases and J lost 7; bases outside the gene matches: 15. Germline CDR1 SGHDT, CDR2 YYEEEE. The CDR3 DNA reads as TGTGCCAGCATCAGTAGGAGCCCTAGCGGGAGGATGAATGAGCAGTTCTTC. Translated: CASISRSPSGRMNEQFF.

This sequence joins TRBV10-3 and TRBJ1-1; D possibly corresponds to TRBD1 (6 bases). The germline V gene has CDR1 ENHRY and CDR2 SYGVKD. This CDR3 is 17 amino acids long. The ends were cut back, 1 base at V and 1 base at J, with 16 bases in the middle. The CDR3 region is CAISEFGGPGSNTEAFF. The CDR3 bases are TGTGCCATCAGTGAGTTTGGGGGCCCGGGGTCGAACACTGAAGCTTTCTTT.

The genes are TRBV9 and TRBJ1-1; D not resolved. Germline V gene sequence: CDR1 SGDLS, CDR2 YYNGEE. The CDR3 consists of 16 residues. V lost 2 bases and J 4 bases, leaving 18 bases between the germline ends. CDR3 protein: CASSVRSGHMGTEAFF. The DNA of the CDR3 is TGTGCCAGCAGCGTTCGAAGCGGCCATATGGGCACTGAAGCTTTCTTT. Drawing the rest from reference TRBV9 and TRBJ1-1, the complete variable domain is DSGVTQTPKHLITATGQRVTLRCSPRSGDLSVYWYQQSLDQGLQFLIQYYNGEERAKGNILERFSAQQFPDLHSELNLSSLELGDSALYFCASSVRSGHMGTEAFFGQGTRLTVV.

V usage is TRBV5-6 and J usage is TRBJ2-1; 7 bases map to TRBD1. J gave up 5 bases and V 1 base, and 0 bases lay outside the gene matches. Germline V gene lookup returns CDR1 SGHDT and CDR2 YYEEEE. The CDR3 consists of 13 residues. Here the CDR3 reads CASSLTGDNEQFF. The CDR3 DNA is TGTGCCAGCAGCTTGACAGGGGACAATGAGCAGTTCTTC. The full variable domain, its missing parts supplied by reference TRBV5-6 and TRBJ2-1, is DAGVTQSPTHLIKTRGQQVTLRCSPKSGHDTVSWYQQALGQGPQFIFQYYEEEERQRGNFPDRFSGHQFPNYSSELNVNALLLGDSALYLCASSLTGDNEQFFGPGTRLTVL.

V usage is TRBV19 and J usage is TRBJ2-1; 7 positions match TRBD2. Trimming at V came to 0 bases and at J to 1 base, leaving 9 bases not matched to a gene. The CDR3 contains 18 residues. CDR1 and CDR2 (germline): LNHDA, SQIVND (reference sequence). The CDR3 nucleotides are TGTGCCAGTAGTATAGATCTCGGCCTAGCGGCGTCCTACAATGAGCAGTTCTTC. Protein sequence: CASSIDLGLAASYNEQFF.

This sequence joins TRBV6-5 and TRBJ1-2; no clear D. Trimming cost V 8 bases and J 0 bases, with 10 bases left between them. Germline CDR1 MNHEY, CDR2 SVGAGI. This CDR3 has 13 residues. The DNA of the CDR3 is TGTGCCAGCGCGTTTCTTTCTAACTATGGCTACACCTTC. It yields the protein CASAFLSNYGYTF.

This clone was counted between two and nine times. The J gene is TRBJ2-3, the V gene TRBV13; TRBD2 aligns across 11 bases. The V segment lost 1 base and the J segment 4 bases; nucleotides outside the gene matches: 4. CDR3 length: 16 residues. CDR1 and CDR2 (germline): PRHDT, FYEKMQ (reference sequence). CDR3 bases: TGTGCCAGCAGCTTAGAACTAGCGGGAGTAGCAGATACGCAGTATTTT. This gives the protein CASSLELAGVADTQYF.

The CDR3 region has the DNA TGTGCCAGCAGTGCCCGGCGGGAGGGCCTCAGTTTCAGAGATACGCAGTATTTT. It encodes CASSARREGLSFRDTQYF. J is TRBJ2-3 and V is TRBV2, with 9 bases lining up with TRBD2. The J segment lost 5 bases and the V segment lost 4 bases, leaving 16 bases of the junction unmatched. Germline V gene data show CDR1 as SNHLY and CDR2 as FYNNEI. This CDR3 spans 18 amino acids.

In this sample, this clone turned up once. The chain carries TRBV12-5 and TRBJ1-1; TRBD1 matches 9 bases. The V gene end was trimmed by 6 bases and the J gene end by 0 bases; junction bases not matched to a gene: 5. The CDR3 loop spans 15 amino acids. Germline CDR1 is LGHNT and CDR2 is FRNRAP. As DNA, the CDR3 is TGTGCTAGTGGCTACAGGGGGCCGATGAACACTGAAGCTTTCTTT. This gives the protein CASGYRGPMNTEAFF.

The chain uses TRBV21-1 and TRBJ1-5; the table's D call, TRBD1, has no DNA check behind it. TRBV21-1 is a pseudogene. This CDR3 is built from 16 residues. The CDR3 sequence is CASSKAVRGIYQPQHF. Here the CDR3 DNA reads TGTGCCAGCAGCAAAGCGGTCAGGGGTATATATCAGCCCCAGCATTTT.

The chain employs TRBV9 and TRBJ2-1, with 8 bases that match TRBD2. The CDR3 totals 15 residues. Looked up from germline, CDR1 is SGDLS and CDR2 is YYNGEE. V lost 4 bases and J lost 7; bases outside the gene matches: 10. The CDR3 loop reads CASSLGTRGVNEQFF. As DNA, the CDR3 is TGTGCCAGCAGCCTCGGGACTAGGGGGGTAAATGAGCAGTTCTTC.

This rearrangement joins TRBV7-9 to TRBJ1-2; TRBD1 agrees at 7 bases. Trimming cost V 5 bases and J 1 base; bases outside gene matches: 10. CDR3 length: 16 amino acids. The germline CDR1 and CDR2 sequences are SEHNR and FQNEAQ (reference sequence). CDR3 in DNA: TGTGCCAGCAGCCCCGGGGTCGCAGGGGGTAACTATGGCTACACCTTC. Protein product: CASSPGVAGGNYGYTF.

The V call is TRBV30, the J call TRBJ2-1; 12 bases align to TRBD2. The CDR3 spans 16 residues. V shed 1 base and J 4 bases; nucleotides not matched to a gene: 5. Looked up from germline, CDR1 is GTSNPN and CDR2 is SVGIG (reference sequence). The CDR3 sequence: CAWSAGTSGLYNEQFF. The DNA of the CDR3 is TGTGCCTGGAGTGCGGGGACTAGCGGGCTATACAATGAGCAGTTCTTC. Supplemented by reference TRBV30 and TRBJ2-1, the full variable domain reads SQTIHQWPATLVQPVGSPLSLECTVEGTSNPNLYWYRQAAGRGLQLLFYSVGIGQISSEVPQNLSASRPQDRQFILSSKKLLLSDSGFYLCAWSAGTSGLYNEQFFGPGTRLTVL.

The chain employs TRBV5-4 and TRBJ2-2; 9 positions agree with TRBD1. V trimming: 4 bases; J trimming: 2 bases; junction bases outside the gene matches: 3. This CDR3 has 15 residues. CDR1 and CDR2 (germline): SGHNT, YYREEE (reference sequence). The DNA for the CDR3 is TGTGCCAGCAGCAGGGACAGGGCAAACACCGGGGAGCTGTTTTTT. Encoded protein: CASSRDRANTGELFF.

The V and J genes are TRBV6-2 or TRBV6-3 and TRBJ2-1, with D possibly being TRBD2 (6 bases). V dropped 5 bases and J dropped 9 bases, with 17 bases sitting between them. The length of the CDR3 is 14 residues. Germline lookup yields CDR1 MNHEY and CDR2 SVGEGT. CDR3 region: CASSPPAGILEQFF. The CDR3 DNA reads TGTGCCAGCAGTCCGCCAGCGGGTATACTTGAGCAGTTCTTC.

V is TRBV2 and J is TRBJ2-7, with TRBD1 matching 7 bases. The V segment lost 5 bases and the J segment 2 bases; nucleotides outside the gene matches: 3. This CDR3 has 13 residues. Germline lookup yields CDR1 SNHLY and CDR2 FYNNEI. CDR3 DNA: TGTGCCAGCAGTCCCGACAGGGCCTACGAGCAGTACTTC. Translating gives CASSPDRAYEQYF.

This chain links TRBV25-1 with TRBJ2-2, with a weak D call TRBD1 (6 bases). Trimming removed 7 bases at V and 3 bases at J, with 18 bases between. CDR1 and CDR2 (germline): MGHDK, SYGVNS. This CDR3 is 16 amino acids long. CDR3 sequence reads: CASTRFAGAHTGELFF. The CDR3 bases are TGTGCCAGCACCCGATTCGCAGGGGCTCACACCGGGGAGCTGTTTTTT.

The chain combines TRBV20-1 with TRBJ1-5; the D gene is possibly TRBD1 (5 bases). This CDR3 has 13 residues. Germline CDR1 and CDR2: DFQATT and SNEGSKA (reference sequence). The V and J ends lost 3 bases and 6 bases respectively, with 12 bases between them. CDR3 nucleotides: TGCAGTGCTAGTGATCGTGGGGGTCAGCCCCAGCATTTT. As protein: CSASDRGGQPQHF.

CDR3 protein: CASGLRLAGADNYEQYF. The DNA of the CDR3 is TGTGCTAGTGGTTTACGACTAGCGGGAGCCGATAACTACGAGCAGTACTTC. The gene calls are TRBV12-5 and TRBJ2-7; TRBD2 aligns across 12 bases. Germline lookup yields CDR1 LGHNT and CDR2 FRNRAP. The V and J ends lost 3 bases and 3 bases, in that order; junction bases with no gene match: 9. The CDR3 is 17 residues long.

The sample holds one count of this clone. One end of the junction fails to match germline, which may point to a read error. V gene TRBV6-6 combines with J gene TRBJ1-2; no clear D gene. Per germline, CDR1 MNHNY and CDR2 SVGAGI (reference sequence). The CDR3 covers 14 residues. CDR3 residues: CASRPREAMRRLYF. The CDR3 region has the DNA TGTGCCAGCCGACCACGGGAAGCAATGAGGCGCCTGTACTTC.

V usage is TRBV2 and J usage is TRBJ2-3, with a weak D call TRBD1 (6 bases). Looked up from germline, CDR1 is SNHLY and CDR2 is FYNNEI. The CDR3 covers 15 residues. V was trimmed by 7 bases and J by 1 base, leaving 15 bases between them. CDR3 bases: TGTGCCAGCATGGGAAGGACAGCAGGCACAGATACGCAGTATTTT. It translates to CASMGRTAGTDTQYF.

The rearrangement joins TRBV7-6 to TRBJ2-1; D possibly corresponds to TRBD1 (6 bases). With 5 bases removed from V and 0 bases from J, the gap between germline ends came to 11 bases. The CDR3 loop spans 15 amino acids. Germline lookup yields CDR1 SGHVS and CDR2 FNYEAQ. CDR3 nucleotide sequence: TGTGCCAGCAGCCAGGGGTCTAGCTCCTACAATGAGCAGTTCTTC. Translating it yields CASSQGSSSYNEQFF. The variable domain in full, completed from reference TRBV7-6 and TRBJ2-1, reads GAGVSQSPRYKVTKRGQDVALRCDPISGHVSLYWYRQALGQGPEFLTYFNYEAQQDKSGLPNDRFSAERPEGSISTLTIQRTEQRDSAMYRCASSQGSSSYNEQFFGPGTRLTVL.